This T cell receptor beta chain was observed in a study of blood T cell repertoires in COVID-19. Study details: In each case, the material was cDNA or gDNA derived from T cells, B-cell-depleted T cells, or PBMCs.

This CDR3 has 16 amino acids. With 0 bases clipped from V and 7 bases from J, the junction kept 5 bases outside the gene matches. Germline values: CDR1 SGHRS, CDR2 YFSETQ. The table came from immunoSEQ multiplex PCR; TCRdb's copy has only in-frame clones and leaves some out. This table holds about 180,000 clones, approximately 85% found once. The sample was peripheral blood. The J gene is TRBJ1-6, the V gene TRBV5-1, with 9 bases identical to TRBD1. The receptor's source is a woman older than 75 with acute or convalescent COVID-19. This chain's CDR3 is CASSLEGQGTNSPLHF. CDR3 nucleotide sequence: TGCGCCAGCAGCTTGGAGGGACAGGGAACAAATTCACCCCTCCACTTT.